Listed here are 19 T cell receptor beta chains from one sample, sequenced in a study of cytomegalovirus exposure and HLA in healthy donors. PCR involved 60 Vbeta and 13 Jbeta primers. Generated by immunoSEQ multiplex PCR, the TCRdb table keeps only in-frame clones and is missing some. The table includes 160,000 or so clones, around four fifths detected once. Sequenced sample: PBMCs. These receptors came from a man aged 25 to 40 in good health and CMV-seronegative.

This rearrangement joins TRBV7-2 to TRBJ2-4; 7 positions match TRBD2. The CDR3 extends over 11 amino acids. CDR1 is SGHTA and CDR2 is FQGNSA in the germline V gene. The trim removed 3 bases at V and 13 bases at J, leaving 3 bases unmatched. The CDR3 reads CASSFSGVQYF. The CDR3 coding sequence is TGTGCCAGCAGCTTCAGCGGGGTACAGTACTTC.

CDR3 nucleotides: TGTGCCAGCAGTGGGGACAGGGGCTACGAGCAGTACTTC. Its protein product is CASSGDRGYEQYF. The J gene is TRBJ2-7, the V gene TRBV6-1; 10 bases match TRBD1. This CDR3 is 13 amino acids long. V lost 4 bases to trimming and J lost 3 bases; unmatched junction nucleotides: 0. CDR1 is MNHNS, CDR2 SASEGT, per germline.

The J gene is TRBJ2-1, the V gene TRBV29-1; 9 bases line up with TRBD1. The V segment lost 3 bases and the J segment 8 bases; nucleotides outside the gene matches: 2. The germline CDR1 and CDR2 sequences are SQVTM and ANQGSEA. This CDR3 region has 12 residues. Written as DNA, the CDR3 is TGCAGCGTTGACGGGACAGGGTATGAGCAGTTCTTC. Protein sequence: CSVDGTGYEQFF.

The chain uses TRBV2 and TRBJ2-1, with D tentatively TRBD1 (6 bases). Between the trimmed V and J ends, which lost 6 bases and 2 bases, there was a span of 8 bases. The CDR3 extends over 13 amino acids. Germline assignment: CDR1 SNHLY and CDR2 FYNNEI. CDR3 sequence: CASRRTAYNEQFF. The CDR3 DNA sequence: TGTGCCAGCAGGAGGACAGCCTACAATGAGCAGTTCTTC. Full variable domain (missing parts from reference TRBV2 and TRBJ2-1): EPEVTQTPSHQVTQMGQEVILRCVPISNHLYFYWYRQILGQKVEFLVSFYNNEISEKSEIFDDQFSVERPDGSNFTLKIRSTKLEDSAMYFCASRRTAYNEQFFGPGTRLTVL.

Concerning this clone: Here the CDR3 omits its conserved ending phenylalanine or tryptophan, so a read error is the likely source. It is unclear where the CDR3 begins or ends on the DNA, so no DNA is shown, and the CDR3 is as TCRdb lists it. V is TRBV7-9 and J is TRBJ1-1. The CDR3 is 10 amino acids in total, end residues counted. Germline V lookup: CDR1 SEHNR, CDR2 FQNEAQ (reference sequence). Here the CDR3 reads CASSLAEEVR.

This clone was counted only a few times. The V call is TRBV9, the J call TRBJ2-7; TRBD1 agrees at 9 bases. CDR1 and CDR2 from the germline V gene are SGDLS and YYNGEE. Unmatched junction bases numbered 6, after V lost 2 bases and J lost 6 bases. This CDR3 has 14 amino acids. The CDR3 sequence: CASSVQTGGFEQYF. CDR3 sequence (DNA): TGTGCCAGCAGCGTCCAAACAGGGGGCTTCGAGCAGTACTTC.

The V call is TRBV4-1, the J call TRBJ2-1; D may be TRBD2 (5 bases). The length of the CDR3 is 16 residues. Trimming pared 0 bases from V and 4 bases from J, leaving 13 bases between. Germline V gene lookup returns CDR1 MGHRA and CDR2 YSYEKL. The CDR3 is CASSQDWLAAYNEQFF. Here the CDR3 DNA reads TGCGCCAGCAGCCAAGATTGGCTAGCTGCATACAATGAGCAGTTCTTC.

This rearrangement joins TRBV7-2 to TRBJ2-6; the D is unclear. Looked up from germline, CDR1 is SGHTA and CDR2 is FQGNSA. The CDR3 extends over 16 amino acids. V lost 2 bases and J lost 4, with 12 bases in between. In nucleotides, the CDR3 is TGTGCCAGCAGCTTATCTGCGTCGTGGGGGGCCAACGTCCTGACTTTC. Residues: CASSLSASWGANVLTF.

This chain joins TRBV9 and TRBJ1-4; weak D call: TRBD1 (6 bases). From germline, CDR1 is SGDLS and CDR2 YYNGEE. V lost 0 bases and J lost 7, with 13 bases in between. The length of the CDR3 is 15 residues. CDR3 protein: CASSVGAQDSEKLFF. CDR3 nucleotide sequence: TGTGCCAGCAGCGTAGGGGCACAGGACAGTGAAAAACTGTTTTTT. Using reference TRBV9 and TRBJ1-4 for the parts outside the CDR3, the full variable domain is DSGVTQTPKHLITATGQRVTLRCSPRSGDLSVYWYQQSLDQGLQFLIQYYNGEERAKGNILERFSAQQFPDLHSELNLSSLELGDSALYFCASSVGAQDSEKLFFGSGTQLSVL.

The chain recombines TRBV7-3 with TRBJ2-1; TRBD2 aligns across 7 bases. Germline V gene lookup returns CDR1 SGHTA and CDR2 FQGTGA. After removal of 2 bases from V and 3 bases from J, the junction contained 16 bases not matched to a gene. This CDR3 is built from 19 residues. In DNA form, the CDR3 reads TGTGCCAGCAGCTTACGGGAGTTTGGGCCGGGAGGCAGCTACAATGAGCAGTTCTTC. It translates to CASSLREFGPGGSYNEQFF.

The gene calls are TRBV19 and TRBJ2-7; D perhaps matches TRBD2 (6 bases). The CDR3 spans 15 residues. V lost 1 base and J 2 bases, leaving 12 bases between the germline ends. Germline V gene data show CDR1 as LNHDA and CDR2 as SQIVND (reference sequence). The CDR3 DNA reads as TGTGCCAGTAGTATAGTGGCAGGGAGGCCCTACGAGCAGTACTTC. Its protein is CASSIVAGRPYEQYF.

This rearrangement joins TRBV2 to TRBJ1-6, with 10 positions matching TRBD1. Germline V CDR1 and CDR2: SNHLY, FYNNEI. V was pared by 6 bases and J by 10 bases, with 6 bases of the junction left unmatched. The CDR3 spans 14 residues. CDR3 DNA: TGTGCCAGCAGCAGAGACAGGGGGCAGTCACCCCTCCACTTT. Translated, it gives CASSRDRGQSPLHF.

The chain has TRBV18 and TRBJ1-2; D is undetermined. Germline assignment: CDR1 KGHSH and CDR2 LQKENI. Trimming cost V 2 bases and J 0 bases, with 10 bases left between them. The CDR3 length is 15 residues. The CDR3 nucleotides read TGTGCCAGCTCACCAGGGGAGGGAGCTAACTATGGCTACACCTTC. Translated: CASSPGEGANYGYTF.

The chain recombines TRBV30 with TRBJ2-5; 8 positions match TRBD1. The CDR3 runs to 15 residues. V lost 0 bases, J lost 7 bases, and 10 bases stayed unmatched. Germline V gene lookup returns CDR1 GTSNPN and CDR2 SVGIG (reference sequence). The CDR3 coding sequence is TGTGCCTGGAGTGTACTGGCAGGGGGCGAGGGGACCCAGTACTTC. This codes for CAWSVLAGGEGTQYF.

The chain joins TRBV7-2 to TRBJ2-1, with a possible D match to TRBD2 (6 bases). The CDR3 is 13 amino acids. Per germline, CDR1 SGHTA and CDR2 FQGNSA. Trimming stripped 5 bases from V and 5 bases from J, with 10 bases between. CDR3 sequence: CASSRWGDNEQFF. In DNA form, the CDR3 reads TGTGCCAGCAGCCGGTGGGGGGACAATGAGCAGTTCTTC.

The chain recombines TRBV9 with TRBJ1-3, with TRBD1 matching 9 bases. Germline trimming cut 2 bases from V and 1 base from J; bases unmatched to any gene: 7. Germline V gene sequence: CDR1 SGDLS, CDR2 YYNGEE. The length of the CDR3 is 17 residues. This CDR3 reads CASSVEDRGVSGNTIYF. The CDR3 nucleotides are TGTGCCAGCAGCGTCGAGGACAGGGGTGTTTCTGGAAACACCATATATTTT.

This chain joins TRBV11-2 and TRBJ1-1; D unresolved. The germline gives CDR1 SGHAT, CDR2 FQNNGV. This CDR3 has 15 amino acids. V was clipped by 1 base and J by 0 bases, with 9 bases between them. CDR3 loop: CASSLGRTVNTEAFF. DNA of the CDR3: TGTGCCAGCAGCTTAGGGAGGACGGTGAACACTGAAGCTTTCTTT.

The chain joins TRBV7-2 to TRBJ2-2; TRBD1 agrees at 7 bases. Unmatched junction bases numbered 4, after V lost 0 bases and J lost 3 bases. The CDR3 loop spans 16 amino acids. Looked up from germline, CDR1 is SGHTA and CDR2 is FQGNSA. The CDR3 coding sequence is TGTGCCAGCAGCTTAGCGACAGGGCCATACACCGGGGAGCTGTTTTTT. It specifies CASSLATGPYTGELFF.

CDR3 protein: CASSPGLAGGPHEQYF. In DNA form, the CDR3 reads TGTGCCAGCTCACCAGGACTAGCGGGGGGGCCCCACGAGCAGTACTTC. The V gene is TRBV18, the J gene TRBJ2-7, with 15 bases fitting TRBD2. J gave up 5 bases and V 2 bases, and 4 bases lay outside the gene matches. This CDR3 is 16 amino acids long. Germline V gene sequence: CDR1 KGHSH, CDR2 LQKENI. Supplemented by reference TRBV18 and TRBJ2-7, the full variable domain reads NAGVMQNPRHLVRRRGQEARLRCSPMKGHSHVYWYRQLPEEGLKFMVYLQKENIIDESGMPKERFSAEFPKEGPSILRIQQVVRGDSAAYFCASSPGLAGGPHEQYFGPGTRLTVT.